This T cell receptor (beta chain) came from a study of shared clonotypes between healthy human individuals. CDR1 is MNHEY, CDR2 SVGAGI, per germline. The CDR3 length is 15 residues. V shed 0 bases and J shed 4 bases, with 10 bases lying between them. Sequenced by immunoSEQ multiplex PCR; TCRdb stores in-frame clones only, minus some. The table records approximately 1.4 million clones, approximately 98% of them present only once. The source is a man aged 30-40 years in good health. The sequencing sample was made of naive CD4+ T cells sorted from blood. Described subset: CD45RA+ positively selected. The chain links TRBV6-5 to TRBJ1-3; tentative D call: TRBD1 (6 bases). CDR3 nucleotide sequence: TGTGCCAGCAGTTACTCCGAGGGGGGCGGAAACACCATATATTTT. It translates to CASSYSEGGGNTIYF.